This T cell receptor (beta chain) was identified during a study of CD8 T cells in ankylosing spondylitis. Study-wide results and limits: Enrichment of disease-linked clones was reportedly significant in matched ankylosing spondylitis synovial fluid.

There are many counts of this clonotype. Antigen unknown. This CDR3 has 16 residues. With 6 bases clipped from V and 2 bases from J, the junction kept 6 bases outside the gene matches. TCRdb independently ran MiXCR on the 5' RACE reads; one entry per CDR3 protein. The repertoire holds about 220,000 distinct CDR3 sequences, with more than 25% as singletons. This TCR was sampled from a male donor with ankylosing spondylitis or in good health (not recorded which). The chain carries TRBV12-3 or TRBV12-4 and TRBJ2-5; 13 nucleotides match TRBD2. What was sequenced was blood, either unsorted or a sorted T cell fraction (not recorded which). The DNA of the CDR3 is TGTGCCAGCAGCCCCGGACTAGCGGGAGTTCAAGAGACCCAGTACTTC. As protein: CASSPGLAGVQETQYF.